The 19 T cell receptor beta chains reported below all come from one sample, sequenced in a study of blood T cell repertoires in COVID-19 (dated by TCRdb to the early 2020s). Libraries were prepared through the immunoSEQ multiplex PCR assay. TCRdb obtained this table from immuneACCESS and retained in-frame rearrangements with V and J assigned. These tables miss some clones; where compared with another copy, unresolved V genes account for less than half of the shortfall, and the remainder is unexplained. Present in this sample are roughly 150,000 clones, around 87% of which were seen just once. The top ten hold 2.5% of the sample. Material for sequencing was peripheral blood. The receptors were sampled from a woman of 80 years or more with COVID-19, enrolled during active disease.

The chain couples TRBV27 to TRBJ1-5; 7 bases fit TRBD1. Unmatched junction bases numbered 12, after V lost 3 bases and J lost 1 base. Germline CDR1 is MNHEY and CDR2 is SMNVEV (reference sequence). This CDR3 comprises 18 residues. CDR3 nucleotides: TGTGCCAGCAGTTTGAGGGGGCGGGGAGGACTAAGCAATCAGCCCCAGCATTTT. Translated, it gives CASSLRGRGGLSNQPQHF.

The chain uses TRBV14 and TRBJ1-6, with TRBD1 matching over 7 bases. The V and J ends lost 8 bases and 9 bases, in that order; junction bases with no gene match: 10. This CDR3 region has 14 residues. Germline assignment: CDR1 SGHDN and CDR2 FVKESK. In DNA form, the CDR3 reads TGTGCCAGCCGAACCGGGACAGTTGGTTCACCCCTCCACTTT. This codes for CASRTGTVGSPLHF.

The chain uses TRBV12-3 or TRBV12-4 and TRBJ2-7; 7 bases are shared with TRBD2. V gave up 2 bases and J gave up 6 bases; unmatched junction bases: 4. The CDR3 length is 13 residues. CDR3 region: CASSLNSGGEQYF. CDR3 nucleotide sequence: TGTGCCAGCAGTTTAAATTCGGGGGGCGAGCAGTACTTC.

This clone was observed a single time. The V call is TRBV5-4, the J call TRBJ2-7, with 10 bases lining up with TRBD1. CDR1 is SGHNT, CDR2 YYREEE, per germline (reference sequence). V lost 5 bases and J lost 5; bases outside the gene matches: 7. The CDR3 totals 14 residues. CDR3: CASSFRDRGNEQYF. The CDR3 nucleotides read TGTGCCAGCAGTTTCCGGGACAGGGGCAACGAGCAGTACTTC.

The V gene is TRBV18, the J gene TRBJ1-4; the D is unclear. V gave up 3 bases and J gave up 2 bases, with 13 bases separating them. Germline V gene data show CDR1 as KGHSH and CDR2 as LQKENI. The CDR3 spans 16 residues. DNA for the CDR3: TGTGCCAGCTCACCCGGGTCCACCGGGACTAATGAAAAACTGTTTTTT. As protein: CASSPGSTGTNEKLFF.

The rearrangement links TRBV6-2 or TRBV6-3 to TRBJ2-2, with 8 bases matching TRBD2. The CDR3 is 16 residues long. Germline V gives CDR1 MNHEY, CDR2 SVGEGT. Trimming at V came to 4 bases and at J to 7 bases, leaving 11 bases not matched to a gene. In nucleotides, the CDR3 is TGTGCCAGCAGTTCGGGCGGGAGGTCTTACGGCGGGGAGCTGTTTTTT. Translation gives CASSSGGRSYGGELFF.

The rearrangement joins TRBV9 to TRBJ2-7; perhaps TRBD1 as D (5 bases). The CDR3 has 13 amino acids. V was trimmed by 2 bases and J by 5 bases, leaving 11 bases between them. The V gene's germline CDR1 is SGDLS and CDR2 YYNGEE. The CDR3 DNA is TGTGCCAGCAGCGTGGGGCAGGTCGACGAGCAGTACTTC. Protein: CASSVGQVDEQYF.

The rearrangement joins TRBV28 to TRBJ2-4; tentative D call: TRBD1 (5 bases). The CDR3 sequence is 13 residues long. V was clipped by 3 bases and J by 6 bases, with 9 bases between them. The V gene's germline CDR1 is MDHEN and CDR2 SYDVKM. The CDR3 DNA follows: TGTGCCAGCAGTTTGAGACAGTTAAACATTCAGTACTTC. Translation: CASSLRQLNIQYF.

The chain uses TRBV7-2 and TRBJ2-1, with 13 bases that match TRBD2. The ends lost 2 bases at V and 5 bases at J; junction bases unmatched: 6. CDR1 SGHTA and CDR2 FQGNSA come from the germline V gene. The CDR3 has 17 amino acids. CDR3 sequence (DNA): TGTGCCAGCAGCTTAAGCCCGGGACTAGCGGGAAACAATGAGCAGTTCTTC. This encodes CASSLSPGLAGNNEQFF.

The chain recombines TRBV12-3 or TRBV12-4 with TRBJ2-7; 7 nucleotides agree with TRBD2. The V gene end was trimmed by 5 bases and the J gene end by 5 bases; junction bases not matched to a gene: 6. The CDR3 is 13 residues long. In DNA, the CDR3 is TGTGCCAGCAGTCGGACTAGGTTCGACGAGCAGTACTTC. It codes for CASSRTRFDEQYF.

The table lists this clone with a few counts. The chain employs TRBV18 and TRBJ1-5; D is ambiguous. V gave up 0 bases and J gave up 7 bases, with 13 bases separating them. This CDR3 has 15 residues. The V gene's germline CDR1 is KGHSH and CDR2 LQKENI. The DNA of the CDR3 is TGTGCCAGCTCACCACCGGGCGCAGGACTACAGCCCCAGCATTTT. Protein sequence: CASSPPGAGLQPQHF.

The V call is TRBV4-3, the J call TRBJ2-1; 11 bases map to TRBD1. The V gene end was trimmed by 0 bases and the J gene end by 3 bases; junction bases not matched to a gene: 7. This CDR3 comprises 18 residues. The germline V gene encodes CDR1 LGHNA and CDR2 YSLEER. The CDR3 loop reads CASSQDLPGTGGYNEQFF. The CDR3 nucleotides read TGCGCCAGCAGCCAAGATCTACCCGGGACAGGGGGCTACAATGAGCAGTTCTTC.

This clone has only one observation. The rearrangement joins TRBV7-9 to TRBJ1-1; D unclear. CDR1 and CDR2 from the germline V gene are SEHNR and FQNEAQ (reference sequence). The CDR3 runs 17 residues. Between the trimmed V and J ends, which lost 7 bases and 4 bases, there was a span of 25 bases. CDR3 bases: TGTGCCAGCACCCAAACTTCCGGGAACGGGTGGAGCACTGAAGCTTTCTTT. It translates to CASTQTSGNGWSTEAFF.

The V call is TRBV29-1, the J call TRBJ2-3; possible D gene TRBD2, 6 bases. Germline V gene sequence: CDR1 SQVTM, CDR2 ANQGSEA. V lost 4 bases to trimming and J lost 1 base, with 9 bases between them. The CDR3 sequence is 13 residues long. The DNA of the CDR3 is TGCAGCGTTGCTTGGGGGGGCACAGATACGCAGTATTTT. Protein: CSVAWGGTDTQYF.

The chain links TRBV4-3 to TRBJ2-7, with TRBD1 identical over 7 bases. CDR1 is LGHNA, CDR2 YSLEER, per germline. This CDR3 has 15 amino acids. V lost 1 base to trimming and J lost 0 bases; unmatched junction nucleotides: 3. The CDR3 nucleotides are TGCGCCAGCAGCCAAGGACAGGGTAGCTCCTACGAGCAGTACTTC. It codes for CASSQGQGSSYEQYF.

V is TRBV7-9 and J is TRBJ2-7; 11 bases are a match to TRBD2. Germline loops: CDR1 SEHNR, CDR2 FQNEAQ (reference sequence). The V segment lost 1 base and the J segment 5 bases; nucleotides outside the gene matches: 13. The CDR3 contains 18 residues. The CDR3 sequence is CASSLGLSGRAGSHEQYF. The CDR3 region has the DNA TGTGCCAGCAGCTTAGGTCTTAGCGGGAGGGCCGGTTCCCACGAGCAGTACTTC.

The chain couples TRBV6-5 to TRBJ2-5, with TRBD2 matching over 8 bases. Germline V CDR1 and CDR2: MNHEY, SVGAGI. The CDR3 has 14 residues. J was trimmed by 4 bases and V by 2 bases; bases with no gene match: 3. The CDR3 DNA reads TGTGCCAGCAGTTACCGGGGGGGAAGAGAGACCCAGTACTTC. Residues: CASSYRGGRETQYF.

This clone was seen a handful of times. The chain combines TRBV7-9 with TRBJ1-2, with D perhaps TRBD1 (5 bases). Germline V lookup: CDR1 SEHNR, CDR2 FQNEAQ (reference sequence). Between the trimmed V and J ends, which lost 5 bases and 3 bases, there was a span of 16 bases. The CDR3 has 15 residues. CDR3 loop: CASSPLSGGDYGYTF. CDR3 sequence (DNA): TGTGCCAGCAGCCCACTAAGCGGGGGGGACTATGGCTACACCTTC.

The rearrangement links TRBV12-3 or TRBV12-4 to TRBJ1-1, with D maybe TRBD1 (6 bases). CDR3 size: 12 residues. Trimming cost V 8 bases and J 0 bases, with 7 bases left between them. Here the CDR3 DNA reads TGTGCCAGCGGACAGTTGAACACTGAAGCTTTCTTT. This sequence encodes CASGQLNTEAFF.